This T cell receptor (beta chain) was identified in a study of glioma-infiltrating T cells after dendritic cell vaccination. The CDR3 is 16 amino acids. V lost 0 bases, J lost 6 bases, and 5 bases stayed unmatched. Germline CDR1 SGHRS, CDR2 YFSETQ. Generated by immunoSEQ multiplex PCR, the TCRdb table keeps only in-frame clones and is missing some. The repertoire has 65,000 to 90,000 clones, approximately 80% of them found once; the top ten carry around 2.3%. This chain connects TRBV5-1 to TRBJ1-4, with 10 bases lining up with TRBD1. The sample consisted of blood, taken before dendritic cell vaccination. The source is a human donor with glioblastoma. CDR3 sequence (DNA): TGCGCCAGCAGCTTGGGAAGGGGACAGGGGTATGAAAAACTGTTTTTT. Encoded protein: CASSLGRGQGYEKLFF.